These 27 T cell receptor beta chains were sequenced from one sample in a study of T cell repertoires in aging, cancer and after chemotherapy. TRB rearrangements spanning V, D and J were amplified using mixed TRB-A/B primers. TCRdb fed the multiplex PCR reads into MiXCR, producing one record per CDR3 protein. The table has 7,000 to 8,500 distinct CDR3 sequences, about 29% seen once. Amplification of TCR beta used genomic DNA extracted from peripheral blood. The specimen sequenced was blood. These receptors originate from a human donor with a blood cancer.

The chain couples TRBV6-1 to TRBJ2-3; D may be TRBD2 (5 bases). The CDR3 sequence is 16 residues long. The germline V gene encodes CDR1 MNHNS and CDR2 SASEGT. V was trimmed by 1 base and J by 0 bases, leaving 11 bases between them. CDR3 nucleotide sequence: TGTGCCAGCAGTGAAGGCTTCGGCGGGAGCACAGATACGCAGTATTTT. Translation gives CASSEGFGGSTDTQYF.

V is TRBV20-1 and J is TRBJ1-6, with TRBD1 matching over 11 bases. This CDR3 has 16 residues. The junction had 5 bases not matched to a gene; V was cut back by 0 bases and J by 7 bases. The V gene's germline CDR1 is DFQATT and CDR2 SNEGSKA (reference sequence). CDR3 DNA: TGCAGTGCTAGAGATCGGAGGGACAGGGGGAATTCACCCCTCCACTTT. The encoded protein is CSARDRRDRGNSPLHF.

By share of the sample, this clonotype is medium-sized. The rearrangement uses TRBV19 and TRBJ2-1, with D unclear. The V gene lost 1 base and the J gene lost 4 bases, with 8 bases spanning the gap. This CDR3 region has 14 residues. The germline V gene has CDR1 LNHDA and CDR2 SQIVND (reference sequence). This CDR3 reads CASSIALGYNEQFF. In DNA, the CDR3 is TGTGCCAGTAGTATAGCTCTTGGGTACAATGAGCAGTTCTTC.

CDR3 in DNA: TGCAGCATCGAGGGAGGCTCCTACAATGAGCAGTTCTTC. Protein product: CSIEGGSYNEQFF. The chain combines TRBV29-1 with TRBJ2-1, with D perhaps TRBD2 (6 bases). The CDR3 is made up of 13 amino acids. Deletions cut 8 bases from V and 0 bases from J, with 11 bases between. Germline V gene data show CDR1 as SQVTM and CDR2 as ANQGSEA.

This clonotype was recorded once. The rearrangement joins TRBV5-1 to TRBJ2-3; tentative D call: TRBD2 (5 bases). Trimming removed 4 bases at V and 6 bases at J, with 21 bases between. Looked up from germline, CDR1 is SGHRS and CDR2 is YFSETQ. CDR3 length: 16 residues. In DNA, the CDR3 is TGCGCCAGCAGCCCTAATTCAGATCCTAGCCGGGATACGCAGTATTTT. This sequence encodes CASSPNSDPSRDTQYF.

J is TRBJ1-1 and V is TRBV30, with D perhaps TRBD1 (5 bases). Looked up from germline, CDR1 is GTSNPN and CDR2 is SVGIG (reference sequence). The V and J ends lost 4 bases and 4 bases respectively, with 13 bases between them. The CDR3 covers 13 residues. DNA for the CDR3: TGTGCCTGGAAAAGAACCGGGACCACTGAAGCTTTCTTT. Amino acid sequence: CAWKRTGTTEAFF. The whole variable domain, remainder taken from reference TRBV30 and TRBJ1-1, is SQTIHQWPATLVQPVGSPLSLECTVEGTSNPNLYWYRQAAGRGLQLLFYSVGIGQISSEVPQNLSASRPQDRQFILSSKKLLLSDSGFYLCAWKRTGTTEAFFGQGTRLTVV.

This clonotype appeared a few times. CDR3 in DNA: TGTGCCAGCTGCCTAACAGGGGGAGGGTACAATGAGCAGTTCTTC. Protein product: CASCLTGGGYNEQFF. The chain carries TRBV6-2 or TRBV6-3 and TRBJ2-1; tentatively, D is TRBD1 (8 bases). CDR3 length equals 15 residues. Trimming shortened V by 8 bases and J by 4 bases, and 18 bases separated the two germline ends. Germline-derived CDR1 and CDR2 are MNHEY and SVGEGT.

CDR3 sequence reads: CASSQGSGDNYGYTF. The CDR3 nucleotides are TGTGCCAGCAGCCAAGGTTCAGGCGATAACTATGGCTACACCTTC. This chain links TRBV7-9 with TRBJ1-2; D not resolved. Trimming stripped 5 bases from V and 1 base from J, with 14 bases between. The CDR3 extends over 15 amino acids. Germline assignment: CDR1 SEHNR and CDR2 FQNEAQ (reference sequence).

This clonotype was counted only a few times. The V and J genes are TRBV10-3 and TRBJ2-2, with D possibly matching TRBD2 (5 bases). Germline loops: CDR1 ENHRY, CDR2 SYGVKD. This CDR3 is 13 amino acids long. Trimming removed 11 bases from V and 1 base from J, with 11 bases in between. In nucleotides, the CDR3 is TGTGCCTCGAGTCGGGAGAACACCGGGGAGCTGTTTTTT. It is translated as CASSRENTGELFF.

Only a few counts were recorded for this clonotype. The chain has TRBV6-2 or TRBV6-3 and TRBJ1-1; D not certain. The CDR3 has 15 residues. Trimming pared 6 bases from V and 6 bases from J, leaving 20 bases between. Germline assignment: CDR1 MNHEY and CDR2 SVGEGT. The CDR3 sequence: CASSLTTDNPSEAFF. The DNA for the CDR3 is TGTGCCAGCAGCCTAACGACGGATAACCCCTCTGAAGCTTTCTTT.

This clonotype was detected a few times. CDR3 sequence reads: CARNLQGNPTDTQYF. The CDR3 coding sequence is TGTGCCAGAAACCTACAGGGGAACCCCACAGATACGCAGTATTTT. The J gene is TRBJ2-3, the V gene TRBV6-5; TRBD1 agrees at 7 bases. Germline-derived CDR1 and CDR2 are MNHEY and SVGAGI. After removal of 9 bases from V and 2 bases from J, the junction contained 11 bases not matched to a gene. The CDR3 loop spans 15 amino acids.

J is TRBJ1-2 and V is TRBV12-3 or TRBV12-4, with D unclear. The ends were cut back, 1 base at V and 5 bases at J, with 11 bases in the middle. The CDR3 extends over 14 amino acids. The CDR3 loop is CASSLVAGTYGYTF. The CDR3 bases are TGTGCCAGCAGTTTAGTAGCCGGAACTTATGGCTACACCTTC.

The DNA of the CDR3 is TGTGCCAGCAGCGGGACCCTGGGGACTGAAGCTTTCTTT. Residues: CASSGTLGTEAFF. This chain links TRBV5-4 with TRBJ1-1, with D perhaps TRBD1 (5 bases). Germline V gene data show CDR1 as SGHNT and CDR2 as YYREEE (reference sequence). The CDR3 runs to 13 residues. V lost 4 bases, J lost 5 bases, and 12 bases lay in between.

The chain combines TRBV6-2 or TRBV6-3 with TRBJ2-7; D gene unclear. This CDR3 is built from 13 residues. CDR1 and CDR2 (germline): MNHEY, SVGEGT. Trimming removed 5 bases from V and 5 bases from J, with 13 bases in between. This CDR3 reads CASSLGLRDEQYF. The CDR3 DNA follows: TGTGCCAGCAGTCTGGGTCTTCGGGACGAGCAGTACTTC.

In the case of this clonotype: Mismatch with germline at one junction end may stem from a read error. This chain joins TRBV6-5 and TRBJ1-4; D is perhaps TRBD1 (6 bases). This CDR3 region has 15 residues. From germline, CDR1 is MNHEY and CDR2 SVGAGI. The CDR3 region has the DNA TGTGTCAGCAGCACCCGGGGGCAGGTAGTTGGAAAACAGTTTTTT. This codes for CVSSTRGQVVGKQFF.

V gene TRBV12-3 or TRBV12-4 combines with J gene TRBJ2-1; D may be TRBD2 (6 bases). The CDR3 runs to 13 residues. With 7 bases removed from V and 2 bases from J, the gap between germline ends came to 9 bases. This chain's CDR3 is CASKGGTYNEQFF. The CDR3 DNA reads TGTGCCAGCAAGGGAGGAACCTACAATGAGCAGTTCTTC.

The rearrangement links TRBV27 to TRBJ1-2, with 10 bases aligning to TRBD1. Germline V CDR1 and CDR2: MNHEY, SMNVEV (reference sequence). Trimming took 5 bases from V and 4 from J; bases not matched to a gene: 7. This CDR3 has 15 amino acids. CDR3 loop: CASSAAGQGRYGYTF. Written as DNA, the CDR3 is TGTGCCAGCAGTGCGGCGGGACAGGGGCGCTATGGCTACACCTTC.

This clonotype was seen more than once but under ten times. DNA of the CDR3: TGTGCCAGCACCATCTTAAGCTCTGGAAACACCATATATTTT. Protein sequence: CASTILSSGNTIYF. V usage is TRBV12-3 or TRBV12-4 and J usage is TRBJ1-3, with no clear D. The CDR3 has 14 amino acids. Trimming removed 7 bases from V and 0 bases from J, with 10 bases in between.

The sample holds a few counts of this clonotype. This chain connects TRBV12-3 or TRBV12-4 to TRBJ1-5, with D possibly being TRBD1 (5 bases). The CDR3 has 14 residues. V gave up 7 bases and J gave up 5 bases, with 15 bases separating them. The CDR3 loop reads CASTEGREDQPQHF. DNA of the CDR3: TGTGCCAGCACCGAGGGCAGGGAGGATCAGCCCCAGCATTTT.

The chain employs TRBV5-6 and TRBJ2-7, with D perhaps matching TRBD1 (7 bases). The V end lost 3 bases, the J end lost 1 base, and 14 bases lay between the germline ends. CDR3 length equals 15 residues. Germline CDR1 and CDR2: SGHDT and YYEEEE. The CDR3 bases are TGTGCCAGCAGCTCTGACAGGGAGGCGTCCTACGAGCAGTACTTC. Protein sequence: CASSSDREASYEQYF.

This clonotype was recorded a few times. The rearrangement links TRBV12-3 or TRBV12-4 to TRBJ2-1; a weak D match, TRBD2 (5 bases). The CDR3 runs 15 residues. V lost 6 bases, J lost 5 bases, and 17 bases lay in between. The CDR3 DNA is TGTGCCAGCAGCCCGGACTCCTACGGCCACAATGAGCAGTTCTTC. It encodes CASSPDSYGHNEQFF.

The chain uses TRBV7-6 and TRBJ2-2; TRBD1 is a possible D gene (6 bases). Germline CDR1 SGHVS, CDR2 FNYEAQ. The ends were cut back, 1 base at V and 7 bases at J, with 7 bases in the middle. The CDR3 consists of 13 residues. The CDR3 coding sequence is TGTGCCAGCAGCTTAGACAGGGTCGGGGAGCTGTTTTTT. Amino acid sequence: CASSLDRVGELFF.

V is TRBV6-2 or TRBV6-3 and J is TRBJ1-1, with TRBD1 as a possible D gene (6 bases). CDR1 MNHEY and CDR2 SVGEGT come from the germline V gene. The CDR3 is made up of 14 amino acids. The V end lost 5 bases, the J end lost 0 bases, and 10 bases lay between the germline ends. The CDR3 protein is CASSVQGMNTEAFF. CDR3 nucleotides: TGTGCCAGCAGTGTCCAGGGGATGAACACTGAAGCTTTCTTT.

This clonotype occurred a few times. The chain carries TRBV6-2 or TRBV6-3 and TRBJ2-3; D not certain. V was shortened by 2 bases and J by 2 bases, with 14 bases between the two germline ends. There are 16 residues in the CDR3. The V gene's germline CDR1 is MNHEY and CDR2 SVGEGT. CDR3 amino acids: CASSYGHQFLTDTQYF. The CDR3 region has the DNA TGTGCCAGCAGTTACGGGCATCAGTTCCTCACAGATACGCAGTATTTT.

CDR3 nucleotide sequence: TGTGCCAGCAGCCCTGTACAGTCCCGCACAGATACGCAGTATTTT. Its translation is CASSPVQSRTDTQYF. The chain combines TRBV7-2 with TRBJ2-3, with unresolved D. The CDR3 length is 15 residues. Germline V CDR1 and CDR2: SGHTA, FQGNSA. Deletions cut 5 bases from V and 1 base from J, with 13 bases between.

The chain joins TRBV6-2 or TRBV6-3 to TRBJ1-5, with D unclear. CDR1 and CDR2 from the germline V gene are MNHEY and SVGEGT. Trimming left V 4 bases short and J 4 bases short, with 8 bases between. The CDR3 spans 13 residues. Written as DNA, the CDR3 is TGTGCCAGCAGTTTCAATAGAAATCAGCCCCAGCATTTT. Its translation: CASSFNRNQPQHF.

V gene TRBV6-5 combines with J gene TRBJ2-3, with D perhaps TRBD2 (6 bases). CDR1 MNHEY and CDR2 SVGAGI come from the germline V gene. Trimming stripped 2 bases from V and 7 bases from J, with 16 bases between. The CDR3 is 15 amino acids. CDR3 DNA sequence: TGTGCCAGCAGTTACGAGAGCGGGTGGCCTCATACGCAGTATTTT. Translated: CASSYESGWPHTQYF.